The text below deals with one TCR beta chain. This entry comes from a study of T cells of healthy individuals. Germline assignment: CDR1 LGHNA and CDR2 YSLEER. This CDR3 has 15 residues. V gave up 5 bases and J gave up 2 bases, with 13 bases separating them. MiXCR, run by TCRdb on the 5' RACE reads, gives a single entry per CDR3 protein. The sample shows approximately 58,000 distinct CDR3 sequences, roughly 15% of them seen only once. The clonotype comes from a human donor in good health. V gene TRBV4-3 combines with J gene TRBJ2-1; D is unresolved. CDR3 nucleotide sequence: TGCGCCAGCAGCTCCGACCGGTTTACCTACAATGAGCAGTTCTTC. As protein: CASSSDRFTYNEQFF.